The present TCR beta chain was sequenced within a study of shared clonotypes between healthy human individuals. Regarding the study as a whole: Sequencing of the sorted subsets was shown by rarefaction to be incomplete despite large depth.

V was clipped by 1 base and J by 11 bases, with 15 bases between them. Germline values: CDR1 SGHDT, CDR2 YYEEEE. The CDR3 runs to 13 residues. Here immunoSEQ multiplex PCR was the method, and the copy in TCRdb shows in-frame clones only, minus some. The repertoire holds over a million clones, roughly 96% seen once, with approximately 1.1% in the top ten. To note about this clone: Its specificity is not known.

The TCR comes from a man under 40 in good health. The sequenced sample consisted of naive CD4+ T cells sorted from blood. Subset reported: CD45RA+ positively selected. V and J are TRBV5-6 and TRBJ1-1, with D perhaps matching TRBD1 (5 bases). CDR3 loop: CASSLYRMTLAFF. The CDR3 region has the DNA TGTGCCAGCAGCTTGTACAGGATGACGTTGGCTTTCTTT. Full variable domain (rest looked up from reference TRBV5-6 and TRBJ1-1): DAGVTQSPTHLIKTRGQQVTLRCSPKSGHDTVSWYQQALGQGPQFIFQYYEEEERQRGNFPDRFSGHQFPNYSSELNVNALLLGDSALYLCASSLYRMTLAFFGQGTRLTVV.